This T cell receptor beta chain was captured by sequencing in a study of T cells after yellow fever vaccination. As concerns this clonotype: The target antigen is unknown.

Between the trimmed V and J ends, which lost 1 base and 7 bases, there was a span of 8 bases. CDR1 is SGHRS, CDR2 YFSETQ, per germline. The CDR3 contains 12 residues. Broader study findings: Abundant bulk-derived clonotypes could contaminate FACS-sorted repertoires. On re-exposure, the response was weaker but peaked faster, at day 5 versus 15. A small share of clonotypes appeared in both CD4 and CD8 compartments. Once the booster was given, most primary-vaccination clones reappeared, at around 96% for CD4 and roughly 86% for CD8.

A single record per CDR3 protein comes from TCRdb applying MiXCR to the 5' RACE reads. The sample yields hundreds of thousands of distinct CDR3 sequences, roughly 9.4% seen once. The chain uses TRBV5-1 and TRBJ1-2; D gene uncertain. This TCR derives from a young man who received the YFV17D yellow fever vaccine. The sample consisted of PBMCs, taken on the day of the first yellow fever vaccination. In nucleotides, the CDR3 is TGCGCCAGCAGCTTGTCAGAGGGTGGCTACACCTTC. It yields the protein CASSLSEGGYTF.